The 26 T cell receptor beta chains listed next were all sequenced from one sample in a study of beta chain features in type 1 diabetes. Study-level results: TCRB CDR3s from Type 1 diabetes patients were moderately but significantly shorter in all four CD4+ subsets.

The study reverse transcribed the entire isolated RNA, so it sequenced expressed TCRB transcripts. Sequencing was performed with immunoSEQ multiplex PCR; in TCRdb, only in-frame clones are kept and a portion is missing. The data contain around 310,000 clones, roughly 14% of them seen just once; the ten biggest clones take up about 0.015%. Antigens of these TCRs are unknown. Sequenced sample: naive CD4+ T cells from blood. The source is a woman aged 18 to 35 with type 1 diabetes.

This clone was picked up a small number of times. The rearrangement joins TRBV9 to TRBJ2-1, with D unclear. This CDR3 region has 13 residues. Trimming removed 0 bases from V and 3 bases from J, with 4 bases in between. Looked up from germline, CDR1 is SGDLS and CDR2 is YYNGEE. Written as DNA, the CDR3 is TGTGCCAGCAGCGTAGCAGACTACAATGAGCAGTTCTTC. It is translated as CASSVADYNEQFF.

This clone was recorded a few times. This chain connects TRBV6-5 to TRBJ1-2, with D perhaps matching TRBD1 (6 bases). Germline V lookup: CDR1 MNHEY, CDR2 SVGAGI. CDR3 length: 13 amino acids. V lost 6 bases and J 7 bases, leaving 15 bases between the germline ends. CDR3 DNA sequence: TGTGCCAGCAGCCGCCCAGGGGCGGGTGGCTACACCTTC. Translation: CASSRPGAGGYTF.

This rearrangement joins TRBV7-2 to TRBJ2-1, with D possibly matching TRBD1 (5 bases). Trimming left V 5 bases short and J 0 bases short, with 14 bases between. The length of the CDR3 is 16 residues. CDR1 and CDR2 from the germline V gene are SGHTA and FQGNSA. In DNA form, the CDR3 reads TGTGCCAGCAGCGTAACGGACACATACTCCTACAATGAGCAGTTCTTC. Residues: CASSVTDTYSYNEQFF. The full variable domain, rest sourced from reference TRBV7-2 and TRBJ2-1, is GAGVSQSPSNKVTEKGKDVELRCDPISGHTALYWYRQSLGQGLEFLIYFQGNSAPDKSGLPSDRFSAERTGGSVSTLTIQRTQQEDSAVYLCASSVTDTYSYNEQFFGPGTRLTVL.

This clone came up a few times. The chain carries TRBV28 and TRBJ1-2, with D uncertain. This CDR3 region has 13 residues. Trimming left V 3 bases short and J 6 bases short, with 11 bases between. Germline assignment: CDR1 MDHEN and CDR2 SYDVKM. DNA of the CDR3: TGTGCCAGCAGTTTGTACAAAGTGGATGGCTACACCTTC. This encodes CASSLYKVDGYTF.

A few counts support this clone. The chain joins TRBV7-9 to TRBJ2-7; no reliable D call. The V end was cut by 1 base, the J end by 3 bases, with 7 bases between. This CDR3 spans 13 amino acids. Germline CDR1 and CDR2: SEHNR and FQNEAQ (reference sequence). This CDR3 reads CASSLGPGYEQYF. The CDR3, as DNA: TGTGCCAGCAGCTTAGGCCCGGGCTACGAGCAGTACTTC. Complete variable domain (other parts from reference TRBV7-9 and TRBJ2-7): DTGVSQNPRHKITKRGQNVTFRCDPISEHNRLYWYRQTLGQGPEFLTYFQNEAQLEKSRLLSDRFSAERPKGSFSTLEIQRTEQGDSAMYLCASSLGPGYEQYFGPGTRLTVT.

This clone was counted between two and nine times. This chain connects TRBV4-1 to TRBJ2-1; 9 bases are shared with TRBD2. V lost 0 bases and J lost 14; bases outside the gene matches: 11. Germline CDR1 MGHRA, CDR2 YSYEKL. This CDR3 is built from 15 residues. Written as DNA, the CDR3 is TGCGCCAGCAGCCAAGAAATTGAAATAGCGGGAGTAAAGTTCTTC. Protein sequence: CASSQEIEIAGVKFF.

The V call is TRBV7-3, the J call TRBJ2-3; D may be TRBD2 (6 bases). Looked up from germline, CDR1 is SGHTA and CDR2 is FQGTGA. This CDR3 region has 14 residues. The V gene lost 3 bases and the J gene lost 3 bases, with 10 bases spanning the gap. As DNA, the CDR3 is TGTGCCAGCAGCTTTTGGGGGACTACAGATACGCAGTATTTT. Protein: CASSFWGTTDTQYF. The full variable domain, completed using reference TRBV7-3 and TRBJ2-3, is GAGVSQTPSNKVTEKGKYVELRCDPISGHTALYWYRQSLGQGPEFLIYFQGTGAADDSGLPNDRFFAVRPEGSVSTLKIQRTERGDSAVYLCASSFWGTTDTQYFGPGTRLTVL.

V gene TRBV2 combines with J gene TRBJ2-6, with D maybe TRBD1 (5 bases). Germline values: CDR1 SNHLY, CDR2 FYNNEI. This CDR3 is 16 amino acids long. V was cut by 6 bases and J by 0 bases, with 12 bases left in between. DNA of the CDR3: TGTGCCAGCAGGGAAAGGGGATACTCTGGGGCCAACGTCCTGACTTTC. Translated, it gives CASRERGYSGANVLTF.

The CDR3, as DNA: TGTGCCAGCAAATCGTCGCTAGCGGGACGAGAGACCCAGTACTTC. Its protein is CASKSSLAGRETQYF. The chain recombines TRBV2 with TRBJ2-5, with 9 bases that match TRBD2. The CDR3 runs to 15 residues. CDR1 is SNHLY and CDR2 is FYNNEI in the germline V gene. V shed 7 bases, J shed 4 bases, and the junction held 10 bases outside the gene matches.

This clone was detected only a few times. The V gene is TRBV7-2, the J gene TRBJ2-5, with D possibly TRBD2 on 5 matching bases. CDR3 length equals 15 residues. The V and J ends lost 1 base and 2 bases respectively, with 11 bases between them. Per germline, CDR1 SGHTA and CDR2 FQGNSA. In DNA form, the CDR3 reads TGTGCCAGCAGCTTAGTAGGGAGTGGGCAAGAGACCCAGTACTTC. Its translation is CASSLVGSGQETQYF.

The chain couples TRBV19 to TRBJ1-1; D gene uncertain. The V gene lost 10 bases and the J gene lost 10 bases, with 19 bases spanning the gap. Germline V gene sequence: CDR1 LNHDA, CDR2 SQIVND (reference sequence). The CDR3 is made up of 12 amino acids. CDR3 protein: CATIEPPMRAFF. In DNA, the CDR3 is TGTGCCACCATAGAACCCCCAATGCGAGCTTTCTTT. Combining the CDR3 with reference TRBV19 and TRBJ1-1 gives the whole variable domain DGGITQSPKYLFRKEGQNVTLSCEQNLNHDAMYWYRQDPGQGLRLIYYSQIVNDFQKGDIAEGYSVSREKKESFPLTVTSAQKNPTAFYLCATIEPPMRAFFGQGTRLTVV.

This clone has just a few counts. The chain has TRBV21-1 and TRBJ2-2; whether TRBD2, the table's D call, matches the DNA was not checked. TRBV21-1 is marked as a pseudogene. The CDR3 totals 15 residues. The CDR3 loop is CATSRRYGDTGELFF. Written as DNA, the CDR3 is TGTGCCACATCTAGGAGGTATGGAGACACCGGGGAGCTGTTTTTT.

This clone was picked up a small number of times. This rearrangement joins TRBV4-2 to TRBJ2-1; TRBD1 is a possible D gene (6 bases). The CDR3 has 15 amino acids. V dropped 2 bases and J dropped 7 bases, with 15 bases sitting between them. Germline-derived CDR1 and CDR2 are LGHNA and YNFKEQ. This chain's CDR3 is CASSQPTITGNEQFF. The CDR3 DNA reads TGTGCCAGCAGCCAACCTACGATTACAGGGAATGAGCAGTTCTTC.

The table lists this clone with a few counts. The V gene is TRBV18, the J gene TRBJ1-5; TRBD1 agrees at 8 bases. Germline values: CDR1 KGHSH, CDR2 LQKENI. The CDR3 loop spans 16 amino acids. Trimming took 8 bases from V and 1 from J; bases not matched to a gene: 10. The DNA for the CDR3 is TGTGCCAGCACCGCGGACAGGGTTGGGAGCAATCAGCCCCAGCATTTT. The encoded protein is CASTADRVGSNQPQHF.

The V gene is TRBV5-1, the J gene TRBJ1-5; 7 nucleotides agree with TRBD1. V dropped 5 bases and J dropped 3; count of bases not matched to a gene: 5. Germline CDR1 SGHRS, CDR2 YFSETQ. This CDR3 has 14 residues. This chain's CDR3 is CASSTGQINQPQHF. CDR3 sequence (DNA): TGCGCCAGCAGTACGGGACAGATCAATCAGCCCCAGCATTTT.

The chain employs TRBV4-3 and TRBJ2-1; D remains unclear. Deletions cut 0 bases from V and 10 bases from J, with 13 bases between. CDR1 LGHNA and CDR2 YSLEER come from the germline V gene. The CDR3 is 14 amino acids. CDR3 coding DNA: TGCGCCAGCAGCCAAGATACGAGATCATGGGAGCAGTTCTTC. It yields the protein CASSQDTRSWEQFF.

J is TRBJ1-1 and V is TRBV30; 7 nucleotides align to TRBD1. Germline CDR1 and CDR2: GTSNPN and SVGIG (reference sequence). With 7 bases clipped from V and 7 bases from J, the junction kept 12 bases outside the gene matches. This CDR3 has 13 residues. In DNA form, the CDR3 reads TGTGCCTTACATCCCGGGACAGAAGTTGAAGCTTTCTTT. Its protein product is CALHPGTEVEAFF.

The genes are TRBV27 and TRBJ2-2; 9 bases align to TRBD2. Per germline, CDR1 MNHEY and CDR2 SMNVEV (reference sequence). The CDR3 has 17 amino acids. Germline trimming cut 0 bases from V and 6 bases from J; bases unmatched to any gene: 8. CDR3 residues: CASSLSLAGLRSGELFF. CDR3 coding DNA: TGTGCCAGCAGTTTATCTCTAGCGGGACTGCGTTCCGGGGAGCTGTTTTTT.

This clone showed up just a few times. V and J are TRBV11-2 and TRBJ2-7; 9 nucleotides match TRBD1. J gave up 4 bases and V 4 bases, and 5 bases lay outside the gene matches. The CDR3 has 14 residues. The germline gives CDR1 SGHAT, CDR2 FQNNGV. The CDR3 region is CASSSDRGQYEQYV. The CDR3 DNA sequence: TGTGCCAGCAGCTCGGACAGGGGACAATACGAGCAGTACGTC.

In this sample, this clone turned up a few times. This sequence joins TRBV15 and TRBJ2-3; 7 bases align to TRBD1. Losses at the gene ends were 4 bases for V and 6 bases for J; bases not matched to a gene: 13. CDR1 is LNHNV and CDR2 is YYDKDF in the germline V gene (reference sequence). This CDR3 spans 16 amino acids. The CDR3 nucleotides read TGTGCCACCAGCAAGGGACAGACTCATGGTGTGGATACGCAGTATTTT. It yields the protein CATSKGQTHGVDTQYF.

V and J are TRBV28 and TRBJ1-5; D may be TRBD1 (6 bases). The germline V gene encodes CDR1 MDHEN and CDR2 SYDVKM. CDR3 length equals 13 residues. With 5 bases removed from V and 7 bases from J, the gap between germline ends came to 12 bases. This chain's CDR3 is CASSTQGRQPQHF. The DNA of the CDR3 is TGTGCCAGCAGTACCCAGGGGAGACAGCCCCAGCATTTT. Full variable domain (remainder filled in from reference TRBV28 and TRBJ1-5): DVKVTQSSRYLVKRTGEKVFLECVQDMDHENMFWYRQDPGLGLRLIYFSYDVKMKEKGDIPEGYSVSREKKERFSLILESASTNQTSMYLCASSTQGRQPQHFGDGTRLSIL.

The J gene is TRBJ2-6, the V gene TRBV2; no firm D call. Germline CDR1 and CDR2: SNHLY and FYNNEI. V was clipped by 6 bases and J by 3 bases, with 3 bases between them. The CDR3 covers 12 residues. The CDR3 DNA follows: TGTGCCAGCAGCTATGGGGCCAACGTCCTGACTTTC. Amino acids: CASSYGANVLTF.

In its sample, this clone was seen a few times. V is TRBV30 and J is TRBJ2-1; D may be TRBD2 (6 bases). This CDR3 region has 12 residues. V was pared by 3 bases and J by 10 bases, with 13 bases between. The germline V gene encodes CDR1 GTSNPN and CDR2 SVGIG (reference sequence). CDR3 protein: CAWSAGFWEQFF. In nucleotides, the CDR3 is TGTGCCTGGAGCGCGGGATTCTGGGAGCAGTTCTTC.

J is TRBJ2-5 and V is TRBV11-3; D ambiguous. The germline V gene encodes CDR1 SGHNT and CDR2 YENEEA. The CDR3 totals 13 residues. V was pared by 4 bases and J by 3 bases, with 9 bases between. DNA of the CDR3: TGTGCCAGCAGCTCCTCCCTTAAAGAGACCCAGTACTTC. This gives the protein CASSSSLKETQYF.

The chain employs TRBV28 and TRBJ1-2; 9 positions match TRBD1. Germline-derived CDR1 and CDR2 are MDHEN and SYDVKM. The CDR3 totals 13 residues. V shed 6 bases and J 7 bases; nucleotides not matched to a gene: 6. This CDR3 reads CASSGTGLGGYTF. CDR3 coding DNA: TGTGCCAGCAGCGGGACAGGGCTTGGTGGCTACACCTTC.

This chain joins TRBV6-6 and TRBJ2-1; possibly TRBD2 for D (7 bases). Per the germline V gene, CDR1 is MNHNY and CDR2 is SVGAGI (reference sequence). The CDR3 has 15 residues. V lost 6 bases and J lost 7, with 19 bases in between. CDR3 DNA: TGTGCCAGCAGCCTGGGGGGGCACTCGCGAAATGAGCAGTTCTTC. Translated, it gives CASSLGGHSRNEQFF.